One TCR beta chain is described in this entry. The target antigen is unknown. The sample belongs to a study of long-term antiretroviral therapy in people with HIV. Study-level findings and limits: Post-ART diversity increased but stayed below transplant donor controls.

They ran version v3.0 of the immunoSEQ assay at survey level. TCRdb keeps only in-frame clones here, not all; method: immunoSEQ multiplex PCR. The sample carries approximately 32,000 clones, around 82% recorded once. The V end lost 2 bases, the J end lost 0 bases, and 9 bases lay between the germline ends. Germline values: CDR1 SGHTS, CDR2 YDEGEE. The CDR3 runs to 16 residues. For each donor, at least one pre-ART and at least two post-ART PBMC samples were available. The source material was unsorted PBMCs, sampled 0.3 years after starting antiretroviral therapy. The genes are TRBV5-8 and TRBJ2-6; D is possibly TRBD1 (6 bases). The TCR originated in a man younger than 35 with HIV. The CDR3 sequence is CASSFTGISGANVLTF. CDR3 bases: TGTGCCAGCAGCTTTACAGGGATCTCTGGGGCCAACGTCCTGACTTTC.